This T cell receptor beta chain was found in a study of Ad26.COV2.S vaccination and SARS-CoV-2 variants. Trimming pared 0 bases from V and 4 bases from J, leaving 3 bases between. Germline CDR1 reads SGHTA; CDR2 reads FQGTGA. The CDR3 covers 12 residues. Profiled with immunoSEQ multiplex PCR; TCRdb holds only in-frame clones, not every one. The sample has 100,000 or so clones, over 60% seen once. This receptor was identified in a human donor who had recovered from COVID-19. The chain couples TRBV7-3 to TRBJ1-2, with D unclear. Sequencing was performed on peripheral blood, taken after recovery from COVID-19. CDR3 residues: CASSLTGYGYTF. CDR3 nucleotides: TGTGCCAGCAGCTTAACAGGCTATGGCTACACCTTC.